Below are 26 T cell receptor beta chains sequenced from a single sample in a study of T cells in Graves' hyperthyroidism and ophthalmopathy. TCR beta CDR3 regions were amplified from RNA transcripts. Using the HTBI primer set, a first-round RT-PCR was run on the TCR CDR3. MiXCR was run by TCRdb on the multiplex PCR reads, yielding one entry per CDR3 protein. This table holds 400,000 to 500,000 distinct CDR3 sequences, about 13% found once. Sample: blood. These receptors were taken from a woman aged 18-29 years with Graves' hyperthyroidism.

This clonotype was observed many times. The chain carries TRBV7-3 and TRBJ2-3; either TRBD1 or TRBD2 may supply D (5 bases each). Germline CDR1 and CDR2: SGHTA and FQGTGA. The CDR3 is made up of 13 amino acids. V lost 0 bases to trimming and J lost 4 bases, with 5 bases between them. Here the CDR3 reads CASSLTGADTQYF. The DNA for the CDR3 is TGTGCCAGCAGCTTAACGGGGGCAGATACGCAGTATTTT.

This chain connects TRBV19 to TRBJ1-5, with D maybe TRBD1 (6 bases). The CDR3 runs to 16 residues. With 11 bases removed from V and 3 bases from J, the gap between germline ends came to 23 bases. Germline V lookup: CDR1 LNHDA, CDR2 SQIVND (reference sequence). CDR3 in DNA: TGTGCCGGAAAACAGGGATGGTTCATGGACAATCAGCCCCAGCATTTT. It is translated as CAGKQGWFMDNQPQHF.

This sequence joins TRBV4-1 and TRBJ1-2; a possible D gene is TRBD1 (5 bases). Trimming removed 0 bases at V and 1 base at J, with 15 bases between. The germline gives CDR1 MGHRA, CDR2 YSYEKL. The CDR3 spans 17 residues. In DNA form, the CDR3 reads TGCGCCAGCAGCCAAGATAGGGGAAAGACACTTAACTATGGCTACACCTTC. This codes for CASSQDRGKTLNYGYTF.

There are many counts of this clonotype. The chain couples TRBV27 to TRBJ2-7; no firm D call. The CDR3 is made up of 13 amino acids. Trimming pared 5 bases from V and 6 bases from J, leaving 14 bases between. Germline values: CDR1 MNHEY, CDR2 SMNVEV (reference sequence). In DNA form, the CDR3 reads TGTGCCAGCAGTCTTACGGTGTCGTTCGAGCAGTACTTC. The encoded protein is CASSLTVSFEQYF.

The sample holds a few counts of this clonotype. The J gene is TRBJ2-2, the V gene TRBV24-1, with a possible D match to TRBD1 (6 bases). This CDR3 has 14 amino acids. Trimming stripped 9 bases from V and 6 bases from J, with 16 bases between. Germline values: CDR1 KGHDR, CDR2 SFDVKD. As DNA, the CDR3 is TGTGCCACCGGCACCATTAACAGGGCCGGGGAGCTGTTTTTT. Its protein product is CATGTINRAGELFF.

The chain uses TRBV27 and TRBJ2-5; 8 bases are shared with TRBD1. CDR1 and CDR2 (germline): MNHEY, SMNVEV (reference sequence). V lost 8 bases, J lost 3 bases, and 5 bases stayed unmatched. This CDR3 comprises 13 residues. The CDR3 here is CASGWTGKETQYF. The CDR3 nucleotides read TGTGCCAGCGGATGGACAGGGAAAGAGACCCAGTACTTC.

This chain links TRBV19 with TRBJ2-7; D is perhaps TRBD1 (5 bases). This CDR3 contains 13 residues. V lost 3 bases and J 5 bases, leaving 11 bases between the germline ends. Germline CDR1 is LNHDA and CDR2 is SQIVND (reference sequence). The chain's CDR3 is CASSMRTGDEQYF. As DNA, the CDR3 is TGTGCCAGTAGTATGAGAACAGGTGACGAGCAGTACTTC.

The gene calls are TRBV25-1 and TRBJ2-2, with 7 nucleotides matching TRBD2. With 10 bases clipped from V and 4 bases from J, the junction kept 15 bases outside the gene matches. This CDR3 has 16 amino acids. Germline values: CDR1 MGHDK, CDR2 SYGVNS. CDR3 DNA: TGTGCCACCCAACAAGGAGGACTAGTTAGCACCGGGGAGCTGTTTTTT. It translates to CATQQGGLVSTGELFF.

The chain uses TRBV10-3 and TRBJ2-2; 7 bases are shared with TRBD1. The junction had 15 bases not matched to a gene; V was cut back by 10 bases and J by 7 bases. There are 15 residues in the CDR3. Germline assignment: CDR1 ENHRY and CDR2 SYGVKD. CDR3 loop: CATQRKGAIGGELFF. The CDR3 region has the DNA TGTGCCACACAACGTAAGGGGGCAATTGGCGGGGAGCTGTTTTTT.

This clonotype came up many times. The rearrangement joins TRBV5-1 to TRBJ2-3, with D perhaps matching TRBD2 (6 bases). V was clipped by 6 bases and J by 9 bases, with 11 bases between them. Per germline, CDR1 SGHRS and CDR2 YFSETQ. CDR3 length: 11 amino acids. The CDR3 DNA reads as TGCGCCAGCAATGCCCGGGAGACGCAGTATTTT. Encoded protein: CASNARETQYF. Supplemented by reference TRBV5-1 and TRBJ2-3, the full variable domain reads KAGVTQTPRYLIKTRGQQVTLSCSPISGHRSVSWYQQTPGQGLQFLFEYFSETQRNKGNFPGRFSGRQFSNSRSEMNVSTLELGDSALYLCASNARETQYFGPGTRLTVL.

This clonotype was seen a few times. The chain employs TRBV6-1 and TRBJ1-5; weak D call: TRBD1 (6 bases). Trimming removed 10 bases at V and 1 base at J, with 11 bases between. Germline V gene sequence: CDR1 MNHNS, CDR2 SASEGT. The CDR3 length is 13 residues. For the CDR3, the DNA is TGTGCCACGAAACAGGGCAGCAATCAGCCCCAGCATTTT. Translation: CATKQGSNQPQHF.

This clonotype was recorded a few times. The chain has TRBV7-9 and TRBJ2-1; 10 positions match TRBD2. CDR3 length: 16 residues. From germline, CDR1 is SEHNR and CDR2 FQNEAQ (reference sequence). V lost 4 bases and J lost 5; bases outside the gene matches: 8. This CDR3 reads CASSSESSGSHNEQFF. The CDR3 DNA follows: TGTGCCAGCAGCTCGGAGTCTAGCGGGAGCCACAATGAGCAGTTCTTC.

With respect to this clonotype: One end of the junction fails to match germline, which may point to a read error. This chain connects TRBV11-2 to TRBJ1-1, with D possibly being TRBD1 (5 bases). In germline, CDR1 is SGHAT, CDR2 FQNNGV. The CDR3 length is 17 residues. CDR3 DNA sequence: TGTGCCAGCAGCTTGGGGACCCCGAATAGCCCAAACACTGAAGCTCTCTTT. It codes for CASSLGTPNSPNTEALF.

There are many counts of this clonotype. The rearrangement joins TRBV12-3 or TRBV12-4 to TRBJ2-5; 8 bases are a match to TRBD1. This CDR3 is 17 amino acids long. Germline trimming cut 4 bases from V and 4 bases from J; bases unmatched to any gene: 14. The CDR3 protein is CASSSRRTGRSRETQYF. The CDR3 DNA is TGTGCCAGCAGTTCCCGAAGGACAGGGAGGAGCCGAGAGACCCAGTACTTC.

This clonotype was seen a few times. The chain combines TRBV4-3 with TRBJ2-7; possibly TRBD1 or TRBD2 for D (6 bases each). This CDR3 spans 14 amino acids. Germline V lookup: CDR1 LGHNA, CDR2 YSLEER. Trimming stripped 0 bases from V and 3 bases from J, with 9 bases between. CDR3 bases: TGCGCCAGCAGCCAAGAGGAGGGGGGCTACGAGCAGTACTTC. Translated: CASSQEEGGYEQYF.

The gene calls are TRBV6-2 or TRBV6-3 and TRBJ1-4; a weak D match, TRBD1 (5 bases). There are 16 residues in the CDR3. CDR1 is MNHEY and CDR2 is SVGEGT in the germline V gene. Trimming shortened V by 0 bases and J by 10 bases, and 18 bases separated the two germline ends. The CDR3 DNA follows: TGTGCCAGCAGTTACTCGAGCGGCAGGGACCAAGGAAAACTGTTTTTT. This gives the protein CASSYSSGRDQGKLFF.

This clonotype was found a few times. The V gene is TRBV20-1, the J gene TRBJ2-1; D call uncertain. Per germline, CDR1 DFQATT and CDR2 SNEGSKA (reference sequence). This CDR3 contains 13 residues. Trimming left V 3 bases short and J 8 bases short, with 14 bases between. The CDR3 protein is CSARYWPVDEQFF. The CDR3 nucleotides read TGCAGTGCTAGGTACTGGCCCGTCGATGAGCAGTTCTTC.

This clonotype was picked up a small number of times. This sequence joins TRBV20-1 and TRBJ1-6, with D possibly matching TRBD1 (6 bases). Trimming stripped 1 base from V and 6 bases from J, with 10 bases between. Per the germline V gene, CDR1 is DFQATT and CDR2 is SNEGSKA (reference sequence). The CDR3 is 14 residues long. The CDR3 loop is CSARGGASNSPLHF. The CDR3 region has the DNA TGCAGTGCTAGAGGGGGGGCTAGTAATTCACCCCTCCACTTT.

This clonotype was seen repeatedly, ten times or more. The chain employs TRBV4-1 and TRBJ2-7; D tentatively reads TRBD1 or TRBD2 (6 bases each). The CDR3 covers 14 residues. The germline CDR1 and CDR2 sequences are MGHRA and YSYEKL. V shed 4 bases and J shed 7 bases, with 17 bases lying between them. CDR3 region: CASSLSPGATEQYF. CDR3 in DNA: TGCGCCAGCAGCCTGTCGCCGGGGGCCACGGAGCAGTACTTC.

Only a few counts were recorded for this clonotype. J is TRBJ2-1 and V is TRBV3-1; D is undetermined. In germline, CDR1 is LGHDT, CDR2 YNNKEL (reference sequence). CDR3 length equals 14 residues. V shed 0 bases and J shed 8 bases, with 11 bases lying between them. The CDR3 nucleotides read TGTGCCAGCAGCCAAGATCGGTTAGGCGATGAGCAGTTCTTC. This translates into CASSQDRLGDEQFF.

In its sample, this clonotype was seen many times. The chain has TRBV5-1 and TRBJ2-5; D is perhaps TRBD1 (6 bases). The CDR3 runs to 15 residues. V was shortened by 4 bases and J by 3 bases, with 16 bases between the two germline ends. Germline CDR1 and CDR2: SGHRS and YFSETQ. CDR3 region: CASSVRGLLKETQYF. DNA for the CDR3: TGCGCCAGCAGCGTCAGGGGCCTCCTGAAAGAGACCCAGTACTTC.

For this clonotype: This sequence may be a read error, since a much larger clone differs from it by one base. V is TRBV2 and J is TRBJ2-3, with D tentatively TRBD1 (6 bases). Germline lookup yields CDR1 SNHLY and CDR2 FYNNEI. The CDR3 consists of 15 residues. Trimming removed 6 bases from V and 5 bases from J, with 18 bases in between. The CDR3 DNA reads TGTGCCAGCAGCTATTTAGGGGGAGTTAAAGATACGCAGTATTTT. Encoded protein: CASSYLGGVKDTQYF.

This clonotype was found many times. The chain combines TRBV28 with TRBJ1-5; unclear D gene. V was cut by 3 bases and J by 5 bases, with 11 bases left in between. The CDR3 contains 14 residues. Germline lookup yields CDR1 MDHEN and CDR2 SYDVKM. Here the CDR3 DNA reads TGTGCCAGCAGTTTCGCGTTGGGTGATCAGCCCCAGCATTTT. It translates to CASSFALGDQPQHF.

This clonotype was seen many times. The genes are TRBV12-3 or TRBV12-4 and TRBJ1-1; possible D gene TRBD1, 5 bases. Deletions cut 3 bases from V and 4 bases from J, with 18 bases between. The CDR3 consists of 16 residues. The CDR3 reads CASSFSAWGDGTEAFF. In nucleotides, the CDR3 is TGTGCCAGCAGTTTTTCCGCCTGGGGGGATGGCACTGAAGCTTTCTTT.

The chain combines TRBV5-6 with TRBJ1-2, with 8 bases identical to TRBD1. The J segment lost 6 bases and the V segment lost 0 bases, leaving 4 bases of the junction unmatched. CDR3 size: 14 residues. In germline, CDR1 is SGHDT, CDR2 YYEEEE. The CDR3, as DNA: TGTGCCAGCAGCTTGGACAGGGGGTTCGATGGCTACACCTTC. Translating it yields CASSLDRGFDGYTF.

The V gene is TRBV9, the J gene TRBJ2-7; D gene uncertain. The CDR3 contains 14 residues. Germline V gene data show CDR1 as SGDLS and CDR2 as YYNGEE. Trimming pared 0 bases from V and 5 bases from J, leaving 12 bases between. This chain's CDR3 is CASSVASKADEQYF. In DNA form, the CDR3 reads TGTGCCAGCAGCGTAGCCAGCAAAGCCGACGAGCAGTACTTC.